Many counts were recorded for the clone carrying this T cell receptor (beta chain). What it binds is unknown. Germline V gene lookup returns CDR1 SGHRS and CDR2 YFSETQ. J lost 6 bases, V lost 0 bases, and 9 bases had no gene match. The CDR3 extends over 16 amino acids. The sample comes from a study of CD8 T cells in ankylosing spondylitis. The study's findings and limits: Roughly 8 highly homologous variants formed a TCR beta motif that appeared characteristic of ankylosing spondylitis blood. Disease-linked clones, CD8+, were relatively rare in peripheral blood.

Making use of molecular barcodes, quantitative 5'-RACE generated TCR beta libraries. MiXCR was run by TCRdb on the 5' RACE reads, yielding one entry per CDR3 protein. The sample records 130,000 to 150,000 distinct CDR3 sequences, roughly 8% being singletons. The specimen sequenced was synovial fluid, either unsorted or a sorted T cell fraction (not recorded which). The chain combines TRBV5-1 with TRBJ2-3, with 8 bases that match TRBD2. The TCR originated in a male donor with ankylosing spondylitis. In DNA, the CDR3 is TGCGCCAGCAGCTTGGTATTAGCGGGATTTCTCGATACGCAGTATTTT. Its protein is CASSLVLAGFLDTQYF. Filled out from reference TRBV5-1 and TRBJ2-3, the complete variable domain reads KAGVTQTPRYLIKTRGQQVTLSCSPISGHRSVSWYQQTPGQGLQFLFEYFSETQRNKGNFPGRFSGRQFSNSRSEMNVSTLELGDSALYLCASSLVLAGFLDTQYFGPGTRLTVL.